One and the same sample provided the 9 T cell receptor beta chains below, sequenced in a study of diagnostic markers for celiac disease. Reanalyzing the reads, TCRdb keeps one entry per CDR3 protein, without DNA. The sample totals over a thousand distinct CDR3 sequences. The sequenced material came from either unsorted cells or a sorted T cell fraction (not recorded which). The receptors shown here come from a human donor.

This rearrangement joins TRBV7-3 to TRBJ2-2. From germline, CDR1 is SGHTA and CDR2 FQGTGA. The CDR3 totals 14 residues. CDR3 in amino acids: CASSFGGNTGELFF.

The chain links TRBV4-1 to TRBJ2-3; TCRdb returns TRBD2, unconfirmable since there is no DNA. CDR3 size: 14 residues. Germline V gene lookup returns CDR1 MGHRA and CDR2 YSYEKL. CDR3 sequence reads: CASRGSGITDTQYF.

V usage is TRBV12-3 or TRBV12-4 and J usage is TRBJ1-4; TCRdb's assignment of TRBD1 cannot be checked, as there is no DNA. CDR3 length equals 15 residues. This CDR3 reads CASSLTGGPGEKLFF.

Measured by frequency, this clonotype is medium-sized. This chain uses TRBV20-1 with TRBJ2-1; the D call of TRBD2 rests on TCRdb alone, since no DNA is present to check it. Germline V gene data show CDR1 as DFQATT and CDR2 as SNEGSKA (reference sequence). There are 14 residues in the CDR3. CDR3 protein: CSARTSGSVDEQFF.

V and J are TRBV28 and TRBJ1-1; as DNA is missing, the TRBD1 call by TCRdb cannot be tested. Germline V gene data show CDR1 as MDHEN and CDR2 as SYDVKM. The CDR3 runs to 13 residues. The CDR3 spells CASSSGTQIEAFF. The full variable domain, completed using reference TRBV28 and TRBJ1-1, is DVKVTQSSRYLVKRTGEKVFLECVQDMDHENMFWYRQDPGLGLRLIYFSYDVKMKEKGDIPEGYSVSREKKERFSLILESASTNQTSMYLCASSSGTQIEAFFGQGTRLTVV.

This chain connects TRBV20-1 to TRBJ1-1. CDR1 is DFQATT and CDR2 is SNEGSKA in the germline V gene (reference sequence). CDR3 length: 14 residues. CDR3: CSARARHENTEAFF.

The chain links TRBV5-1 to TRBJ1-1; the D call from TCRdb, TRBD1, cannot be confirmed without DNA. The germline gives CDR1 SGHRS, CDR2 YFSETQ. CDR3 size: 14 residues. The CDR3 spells CASSPTGEATEAFF.

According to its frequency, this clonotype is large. The CDR3 loop is CAINSGSDSNYGYTF. The chain employs TRBV10-3 and TRBJ1-2. Germline loops: CDR1 ENHRY, CDR2 SYGVKD. This CDR3 region has 15 residues.

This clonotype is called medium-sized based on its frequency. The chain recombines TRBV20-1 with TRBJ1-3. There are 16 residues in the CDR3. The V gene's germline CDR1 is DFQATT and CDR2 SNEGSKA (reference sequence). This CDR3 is CSARESRPLTGNTIYF.